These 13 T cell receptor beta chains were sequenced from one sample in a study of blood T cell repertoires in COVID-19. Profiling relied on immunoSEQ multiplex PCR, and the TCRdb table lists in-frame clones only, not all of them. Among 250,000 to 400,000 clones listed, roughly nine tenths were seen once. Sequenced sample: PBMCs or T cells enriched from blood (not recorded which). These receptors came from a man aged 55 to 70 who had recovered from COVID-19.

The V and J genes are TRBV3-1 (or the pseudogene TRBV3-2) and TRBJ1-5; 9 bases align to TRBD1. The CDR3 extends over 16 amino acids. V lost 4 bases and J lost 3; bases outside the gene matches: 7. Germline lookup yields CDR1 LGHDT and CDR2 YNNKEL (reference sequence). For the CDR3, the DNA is TGTGCCAGCAGCCCAGGGACAGGGATTTTCAATCAGCCCCAGCATTTT. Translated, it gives CASSPGTGIFNQPQHF.

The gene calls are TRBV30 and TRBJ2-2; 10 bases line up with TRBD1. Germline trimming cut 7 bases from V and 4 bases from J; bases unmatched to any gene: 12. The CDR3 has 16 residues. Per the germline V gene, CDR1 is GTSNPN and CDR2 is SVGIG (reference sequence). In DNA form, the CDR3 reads TGTGCCTCGTTCTCCGGGACAGGGGACTTCACCGGGGAGCTGTTTTTT. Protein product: CASFSGTGDFTGELFF.

CDR3 DNA: TGTGCCAGCAGTTACTCGGGCGGCGGGGGACAGCCCCAGCATTTT. It encodes CASSYSGGGGQPQHF. The chain joins TRBV6-5 to TRBJ1-5; possible D gene TRBD1, 5 bases. Per the germline V gene, CDR1 is MNHEY and CDR2 is SVGAGI. Trimming cost V 0 bases and J 7 bases, with 13 bases left between them. The CDR3 has 15 residues.

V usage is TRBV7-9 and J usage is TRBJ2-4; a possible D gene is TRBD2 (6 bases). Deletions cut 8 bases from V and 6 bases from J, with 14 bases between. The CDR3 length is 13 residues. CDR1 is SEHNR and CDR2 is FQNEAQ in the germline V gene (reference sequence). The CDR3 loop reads CASLGGPGNIQYF. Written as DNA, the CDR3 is TGTGCCAGCTTGGGGGGTCCTGGAAACATTCAGTACTTC.

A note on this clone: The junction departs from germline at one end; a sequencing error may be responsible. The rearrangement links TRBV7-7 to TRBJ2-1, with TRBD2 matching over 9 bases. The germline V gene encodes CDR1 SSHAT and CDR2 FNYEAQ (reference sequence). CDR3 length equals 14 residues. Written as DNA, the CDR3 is TGTGCTAGCAGCTTAGCGGGAGAATACAATGAGCAGTTCTTC. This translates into CASSLAGEYNEQFF.

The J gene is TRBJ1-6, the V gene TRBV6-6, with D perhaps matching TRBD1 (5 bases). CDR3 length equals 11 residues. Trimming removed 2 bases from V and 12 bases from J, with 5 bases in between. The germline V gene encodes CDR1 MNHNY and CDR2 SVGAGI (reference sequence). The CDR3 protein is CASSYQGPLHF. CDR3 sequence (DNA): TGTGCCAGCAGTTACCAGGGACCCCTCCACTTT.

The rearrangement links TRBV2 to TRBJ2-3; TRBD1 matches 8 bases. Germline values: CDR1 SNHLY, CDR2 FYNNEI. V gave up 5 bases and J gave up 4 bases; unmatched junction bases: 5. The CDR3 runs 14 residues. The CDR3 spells CASSKPGGADTQYF. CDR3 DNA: TGTGCCAGCAGTAAGCCAGGGGGCGCAGATACGCAGTATTTT.

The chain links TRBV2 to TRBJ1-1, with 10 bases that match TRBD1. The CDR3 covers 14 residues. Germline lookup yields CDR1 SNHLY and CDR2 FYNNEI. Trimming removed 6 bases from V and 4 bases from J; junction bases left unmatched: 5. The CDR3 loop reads CASRPRTGGTEAFF. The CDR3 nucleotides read TGTGCCAGCAGACCCAGGACAGGGGGCACTGAAGCTTTCTTT.

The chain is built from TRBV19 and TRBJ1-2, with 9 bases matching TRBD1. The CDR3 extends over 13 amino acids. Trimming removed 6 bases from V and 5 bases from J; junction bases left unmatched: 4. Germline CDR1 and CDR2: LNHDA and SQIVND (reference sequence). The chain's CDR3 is CASSPQGAYGYTF. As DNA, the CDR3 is TGTGCCAGTAGCCCACAGGGGGCTTATGGCTACACCTTC.

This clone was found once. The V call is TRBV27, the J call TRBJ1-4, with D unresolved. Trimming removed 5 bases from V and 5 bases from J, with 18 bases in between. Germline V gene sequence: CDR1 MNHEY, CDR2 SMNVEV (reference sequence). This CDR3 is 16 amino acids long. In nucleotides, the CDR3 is TGTGCCAGCAGTCCCCTATCTTCGGCGGGGAATGAAAAACTGTTTTTT. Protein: CASSPLSSAGNEKLFF.

This CDR3 is CASSEGAGVGGTDTQYF. In DNA, the CDR3 is TGTGCCAGCAGTGAAGGAGCGGGAGTGGGAGGCACAGATACGCAGTATTTT. The rearrangement uses TRBV6-4 and TRBJ2-3, with 8 nucleotides matching TRBD2. The CDR3 runs to 17 residues. V lost 3 bases and J lost 1; bases outside the gene matches: 9. CDR1 is MRHNA, CDR2 SNTAGT, per germline.

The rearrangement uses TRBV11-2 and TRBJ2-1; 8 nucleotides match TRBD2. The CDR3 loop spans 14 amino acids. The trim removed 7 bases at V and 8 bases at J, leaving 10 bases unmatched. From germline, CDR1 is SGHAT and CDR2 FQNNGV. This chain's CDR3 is CASMPAGAVDEQFF. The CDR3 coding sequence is TGTGCCAGCATGCCAGCGGGAGCCGTTGATGAGCAGTTCTTC.

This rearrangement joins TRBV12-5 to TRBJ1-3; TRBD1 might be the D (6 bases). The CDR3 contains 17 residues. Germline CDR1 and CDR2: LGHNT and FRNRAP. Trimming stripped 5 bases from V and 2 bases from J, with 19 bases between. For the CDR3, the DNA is TGTGCTAGTGGTCCGATGAAGGGGGGGAGGGCTGGAAACACCATATATTTT. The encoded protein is CASGPMKGGRAGNTIYF. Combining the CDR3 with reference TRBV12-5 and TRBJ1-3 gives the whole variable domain DARVTQTPRHKVTEMGQEVTMRCQPILGHNTVFWYRQTMMQGLELLAYFRNRAPLDDSGMPKDRFSAEMPDATLATLKIQPSEPRDSAVYFCASGPMKGGRAGNTIYFGEGSWLTVV.